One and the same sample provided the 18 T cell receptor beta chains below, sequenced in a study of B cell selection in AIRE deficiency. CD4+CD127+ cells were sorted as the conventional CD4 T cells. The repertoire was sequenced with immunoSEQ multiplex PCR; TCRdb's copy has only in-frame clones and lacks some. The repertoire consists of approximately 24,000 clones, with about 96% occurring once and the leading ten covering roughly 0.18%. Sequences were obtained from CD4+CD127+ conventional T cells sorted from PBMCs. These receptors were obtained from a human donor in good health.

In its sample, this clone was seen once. CDR3 sequence: CASSTGQGSETQYF. The CDR3 DNA is TGTGCCAGCAGTACGGGACAGGGGTCGGAGACCCAGTACTTC. The chain couples TRBV27 to TRBJ2-5; 10 nucleotides align to TRBD1. Losses at the gene ends were 5 bases for V and 5 bases for J; bases not matched to a gene: 5. CDR3 length equals 14 residues. Germline V gene lookup returns CDR1 MNHEY and CDR2 SMNVEV (reference sequence).

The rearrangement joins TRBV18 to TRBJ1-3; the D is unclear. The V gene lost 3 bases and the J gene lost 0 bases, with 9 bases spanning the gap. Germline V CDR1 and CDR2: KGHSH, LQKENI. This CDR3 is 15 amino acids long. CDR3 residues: CASSPEVSSGNTIYF. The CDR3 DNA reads TGTGCCAGCTCACCTGAAGTCAGCTCTGGAAACACCATATATTTT.

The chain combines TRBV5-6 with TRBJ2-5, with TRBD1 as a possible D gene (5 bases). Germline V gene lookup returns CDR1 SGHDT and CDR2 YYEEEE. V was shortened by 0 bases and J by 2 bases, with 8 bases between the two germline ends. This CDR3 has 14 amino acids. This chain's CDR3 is CASSLDRRQETQYF. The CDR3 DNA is TGTGCCAGCAGCTTGGACAGGAGACAAGAGACCCAGTACTTC.

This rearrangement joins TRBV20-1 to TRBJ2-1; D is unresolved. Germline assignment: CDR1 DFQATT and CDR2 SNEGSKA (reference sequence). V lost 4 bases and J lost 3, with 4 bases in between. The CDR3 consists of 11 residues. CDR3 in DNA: TGCAGTGCTATGTTCTACAATGAGCAGTTCTTC. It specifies CSAMFYNEQFF.

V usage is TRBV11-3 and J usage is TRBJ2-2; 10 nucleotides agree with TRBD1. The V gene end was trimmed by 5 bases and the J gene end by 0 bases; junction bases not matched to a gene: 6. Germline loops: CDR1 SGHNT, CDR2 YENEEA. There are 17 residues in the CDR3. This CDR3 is CASSPGQGMTNTGELFF. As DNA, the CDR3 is TGTGCCAGCAGCCCGGGACAGGGGATGACGAACACCGGGGAGCTGTTTTTT.

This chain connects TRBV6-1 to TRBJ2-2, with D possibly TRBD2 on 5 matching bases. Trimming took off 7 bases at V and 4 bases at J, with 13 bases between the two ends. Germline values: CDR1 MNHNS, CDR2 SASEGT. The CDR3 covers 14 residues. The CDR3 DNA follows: TGTGCCAGCACCCCCTGGGAGTTCACCGGGGAGCTGTTTTTT. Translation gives CASTPWEFTGELFF.

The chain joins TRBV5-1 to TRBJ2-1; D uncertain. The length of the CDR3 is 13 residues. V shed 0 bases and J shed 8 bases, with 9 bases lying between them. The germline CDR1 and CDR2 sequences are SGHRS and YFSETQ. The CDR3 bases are TGCGCCAGCAGCTTGGCTCTGTCCCATGAGCAGTTCTTC. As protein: CASSLALSHEQFF.

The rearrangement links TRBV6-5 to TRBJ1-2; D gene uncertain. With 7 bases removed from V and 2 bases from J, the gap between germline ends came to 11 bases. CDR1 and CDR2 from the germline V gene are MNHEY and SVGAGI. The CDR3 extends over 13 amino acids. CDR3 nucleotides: TGTGCCAGCAATCCCAGACCCAACTATGGCTACACCTTC. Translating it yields CASNPRPNYGYTF.

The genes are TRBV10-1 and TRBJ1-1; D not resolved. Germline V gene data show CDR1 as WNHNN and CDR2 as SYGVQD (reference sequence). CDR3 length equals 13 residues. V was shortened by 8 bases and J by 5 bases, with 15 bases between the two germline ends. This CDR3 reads CASSGSFRTEAFF. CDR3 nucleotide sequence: TGCGCCAGCTCCGGGAGCTTTAGGACTGAAGCTTTCTTT.

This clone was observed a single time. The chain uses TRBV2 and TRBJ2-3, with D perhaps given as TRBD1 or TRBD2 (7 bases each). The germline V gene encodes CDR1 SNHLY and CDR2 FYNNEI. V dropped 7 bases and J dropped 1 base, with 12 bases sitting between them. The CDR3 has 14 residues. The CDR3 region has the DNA TGTGCCAGCAAAAGCGGGACAGGCACAGATACGCAGTATTTT. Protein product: CASKSGTGTDTQYF.

Written as DNA, the CDR3 is TGCGCCAGCAGCTTGTCGGGGAGCAATCAGCCCCAGCATTTT. Its protein product is CASSLSGSNQPQHF. This rearrangement joins TRBV5-1 to TRBJ1-5; D is uncertain. The V gene lost 1 base and the J gene lost 1 base, with 6 bases spanning the gap. The CDR3 runs to 14 residues. The V gene's germline CDR1 is SGHRS and CDR2 YFSETQ. The entire variable domain, with the rest obtained from reference TRBV5-1 and TRBJ1-5, is as follows: KAGVTQTPRYLIKTRGQQVTLSCSPISGHRSVSWYQQTPGQGLQFLFEYFSETQRNKGNFPGRFSGRQFSNSRSEMNVSTLELGDSALYLCASSLSGSNQPQHFGDGTRLSIL.

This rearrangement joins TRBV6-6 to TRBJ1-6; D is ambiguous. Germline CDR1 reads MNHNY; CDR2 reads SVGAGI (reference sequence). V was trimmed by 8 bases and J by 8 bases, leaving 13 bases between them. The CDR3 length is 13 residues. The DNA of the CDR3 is TGTGCCAGCGGGGAGCTGATTTATTCACCCCTCCACTTT. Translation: CASGELIYSPLHF.

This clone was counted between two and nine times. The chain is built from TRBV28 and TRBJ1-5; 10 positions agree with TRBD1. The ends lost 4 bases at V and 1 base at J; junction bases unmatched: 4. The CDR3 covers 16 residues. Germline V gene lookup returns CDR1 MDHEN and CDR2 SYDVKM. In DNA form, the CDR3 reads TGTGCCAGCAGTTCCCGACAGGGGGCGAGCAATCAGCCCCAGCATTTT. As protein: CASSSRQGASNQPQHF.

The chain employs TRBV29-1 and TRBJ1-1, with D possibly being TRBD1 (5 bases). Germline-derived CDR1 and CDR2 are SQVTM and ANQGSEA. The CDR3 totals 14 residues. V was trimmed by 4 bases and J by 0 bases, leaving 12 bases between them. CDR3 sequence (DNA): TGCAGCGTTGTTTTAACAGGAATGAACACTGAAGCTTTCTTT. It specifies CSVVLTGMNTEAFF.

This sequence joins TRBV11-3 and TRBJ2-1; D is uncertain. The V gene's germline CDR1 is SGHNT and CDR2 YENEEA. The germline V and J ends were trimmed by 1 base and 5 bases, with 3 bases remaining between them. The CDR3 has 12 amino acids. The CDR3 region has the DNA TGTGCCAGCAGCTTAGGAGACAATGAGCAGTTCTTC. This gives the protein CASSLGDNEQFF.

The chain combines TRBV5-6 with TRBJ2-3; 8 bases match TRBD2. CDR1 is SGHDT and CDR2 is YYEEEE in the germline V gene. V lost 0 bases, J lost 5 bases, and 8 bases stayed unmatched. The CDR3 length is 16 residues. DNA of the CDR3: TGTGCCAGCAGCTTGGGGTTTAGCGGGGCGAAAGATACGCAGTATTTT. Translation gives CASSLGFSGAKDTQYF.

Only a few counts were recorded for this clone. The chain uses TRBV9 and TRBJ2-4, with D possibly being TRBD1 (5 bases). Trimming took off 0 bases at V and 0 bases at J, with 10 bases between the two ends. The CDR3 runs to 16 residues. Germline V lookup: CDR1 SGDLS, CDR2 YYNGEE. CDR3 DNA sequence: TGTGCCAGCAGCGTAGAGGGGTCCCTAGCCAAAAACATTCAGTACTTC. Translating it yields CASSVEGSLAKNIQYF.

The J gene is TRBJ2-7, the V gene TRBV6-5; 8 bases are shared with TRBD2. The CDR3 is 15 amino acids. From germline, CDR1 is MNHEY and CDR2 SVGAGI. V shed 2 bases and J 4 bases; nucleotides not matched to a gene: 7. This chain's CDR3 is CASSYKGGGTYEQYF. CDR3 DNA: TGTGCCAGCAGTTACAAGGGCGGGGGGACGTACGAGCAGTACTTC.